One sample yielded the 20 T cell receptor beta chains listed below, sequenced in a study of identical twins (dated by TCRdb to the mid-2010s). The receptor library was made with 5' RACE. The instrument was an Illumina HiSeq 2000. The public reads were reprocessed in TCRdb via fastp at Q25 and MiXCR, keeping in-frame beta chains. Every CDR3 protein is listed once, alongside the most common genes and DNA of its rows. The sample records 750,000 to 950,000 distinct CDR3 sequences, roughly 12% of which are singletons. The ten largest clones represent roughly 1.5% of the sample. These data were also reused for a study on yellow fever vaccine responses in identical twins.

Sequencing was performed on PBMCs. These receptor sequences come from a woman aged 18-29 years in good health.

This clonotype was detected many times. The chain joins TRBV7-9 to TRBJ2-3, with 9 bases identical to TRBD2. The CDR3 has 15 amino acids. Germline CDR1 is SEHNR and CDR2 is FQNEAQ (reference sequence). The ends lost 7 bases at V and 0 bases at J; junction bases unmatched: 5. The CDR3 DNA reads TGTGCCAGCACCCCCAGCGGGAGGAGCACAGATACGCAGTATTTT. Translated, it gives CASTPSGRSTDTQYF.

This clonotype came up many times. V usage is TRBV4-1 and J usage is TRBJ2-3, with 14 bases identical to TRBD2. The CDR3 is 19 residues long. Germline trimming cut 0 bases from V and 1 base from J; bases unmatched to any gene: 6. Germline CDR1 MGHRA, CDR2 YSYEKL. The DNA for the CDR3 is TGCGCCAGCAGCCAAGAGACTAGCGGGGGGGCGGTCGGCACAGATACGCAGTATTTT. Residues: CASSQETSGGAVGTDTQYF.

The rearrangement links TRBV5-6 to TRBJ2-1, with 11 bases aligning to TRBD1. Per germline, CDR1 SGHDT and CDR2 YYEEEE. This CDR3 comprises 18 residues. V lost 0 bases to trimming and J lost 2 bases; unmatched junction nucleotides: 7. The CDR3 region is CASSLDSGTGGTYNEQFF. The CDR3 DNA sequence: TGTGCCAGCAGCTTGGACAGCGGGACAGGGGGGACCTACAATGAGCAGTTCTTC.

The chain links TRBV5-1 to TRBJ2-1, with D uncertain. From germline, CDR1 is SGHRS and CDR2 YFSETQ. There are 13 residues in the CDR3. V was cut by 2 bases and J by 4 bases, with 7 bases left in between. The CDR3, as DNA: TGCGCCAGCAGCTTTGGCCAGTACAATGAGCAGTTCTTC. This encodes CASSFGQYNEQFF.

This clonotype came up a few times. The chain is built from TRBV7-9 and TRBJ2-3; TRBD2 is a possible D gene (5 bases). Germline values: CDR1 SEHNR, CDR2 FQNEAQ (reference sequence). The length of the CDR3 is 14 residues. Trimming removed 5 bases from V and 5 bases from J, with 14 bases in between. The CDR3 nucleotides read TGTGCCAGCAGCCCCCTGAGGGTCCAAGATACGCAGTATTTT. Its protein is CASSPLRVQDTQYF.

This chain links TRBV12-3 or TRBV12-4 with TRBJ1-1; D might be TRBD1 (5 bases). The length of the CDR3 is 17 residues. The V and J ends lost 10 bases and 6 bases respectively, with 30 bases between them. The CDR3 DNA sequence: TGTGCCACCCAAGTTGATCATATCTTGGGGGAAAACTCTGAAGCTTTCTTT. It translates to CATQVDHILGENSEAFF.

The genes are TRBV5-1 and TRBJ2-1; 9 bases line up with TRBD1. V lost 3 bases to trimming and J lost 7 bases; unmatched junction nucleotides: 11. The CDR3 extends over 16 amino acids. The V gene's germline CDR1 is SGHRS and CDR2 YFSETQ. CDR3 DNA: TGCGCCAGCAGCTCCCCGGTGAGACAGGGGGGGAATGAGCAGTTCTTC. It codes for CASSSPVRQGGNEQFF.

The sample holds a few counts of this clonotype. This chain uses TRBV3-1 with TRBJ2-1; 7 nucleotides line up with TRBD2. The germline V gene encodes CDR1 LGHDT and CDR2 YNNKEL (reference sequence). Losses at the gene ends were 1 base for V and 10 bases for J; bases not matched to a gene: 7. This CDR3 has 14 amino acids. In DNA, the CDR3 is TGTGCCAGCAGCCAAGGGCGGGAGAGAAGGGAGCAGTTCTTC. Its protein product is CASSQGRERREQFF.

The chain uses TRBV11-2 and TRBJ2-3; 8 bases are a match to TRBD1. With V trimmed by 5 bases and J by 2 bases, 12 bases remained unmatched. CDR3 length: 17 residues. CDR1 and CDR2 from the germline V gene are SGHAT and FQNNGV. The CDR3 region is CASSARQGPSATDTQYF. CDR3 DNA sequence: TGTGCCAGCAGCGCCCGACAGGGGCCGTCCGCCACAGATACGCAGTATTTT.

The DNA of the CDR3 is TGTGCCACTAGCGAATTGGGGGGGGGTGGCACAGATACGCAGTATTTT. Its translation is CATSELGGGGTDTQYF. V usage is TRBV9 and J usage is TRBJ2-3; 7 nucleotides align to TRBD2. There are 16 residues in the CDR3. V trimming: 9 bases; J trimming: 1 base; junction bases outside the gene matches: 14. CDR1 and CDR2 (germline): SGDLS, YYNGEE.

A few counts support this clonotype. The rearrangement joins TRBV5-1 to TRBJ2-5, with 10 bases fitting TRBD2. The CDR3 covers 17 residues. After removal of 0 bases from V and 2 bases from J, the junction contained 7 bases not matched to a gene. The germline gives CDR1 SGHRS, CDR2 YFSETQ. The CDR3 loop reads CASSLDGTSVPQETQYF. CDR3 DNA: TGCGCCAGCAGCTTGGACGGGACTAGCGTTCCACAAGAGACCCAGTACTTC.

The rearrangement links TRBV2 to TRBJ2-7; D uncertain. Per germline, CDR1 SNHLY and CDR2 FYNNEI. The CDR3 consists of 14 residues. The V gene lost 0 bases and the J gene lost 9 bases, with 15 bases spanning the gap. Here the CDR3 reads CASSEAGEVASQYF. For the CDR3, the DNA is TGTGCCAGCAGTGAAGCTGGGGAAGTCGCGTCGCAGTACTTC.

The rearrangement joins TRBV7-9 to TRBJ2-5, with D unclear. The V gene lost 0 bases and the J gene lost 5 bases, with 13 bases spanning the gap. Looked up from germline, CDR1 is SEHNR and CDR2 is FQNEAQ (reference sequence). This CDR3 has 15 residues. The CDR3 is CASSLAVPYGETQYF. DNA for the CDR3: TGTGCCAGCAGCTTAGCGGTCCCCTACGGGGAGACCCAGTACTTC.

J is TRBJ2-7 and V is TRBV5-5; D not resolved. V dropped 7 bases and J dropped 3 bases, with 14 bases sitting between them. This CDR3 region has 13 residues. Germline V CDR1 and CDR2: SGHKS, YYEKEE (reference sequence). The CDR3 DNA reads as TGTGCCAGCGGCCAGGACCGATACTACGAGCAGTACTTC. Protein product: CASGQDRYYEQYF.

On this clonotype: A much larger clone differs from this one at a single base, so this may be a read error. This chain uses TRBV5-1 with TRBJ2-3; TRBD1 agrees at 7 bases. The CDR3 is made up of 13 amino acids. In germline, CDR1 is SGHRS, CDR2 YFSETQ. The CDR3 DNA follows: TGCACCAGCAGCTCGACAGGGATAGATACGCAGTATTTT. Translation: CTSSSTGIDTQYF.

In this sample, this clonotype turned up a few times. The CDR3 loop reads CASRHTGRWGQGPSYEQYF. Written as DNA, the CDR3 is TGTGCCAGCAGACACACGGGCCGCTGGGGACAGGGTCCTTCCTACGAGCAGTACTTC. J is TRBJ2-7 and V is TRBV11-2; TRBD1 matches 9 bases. V gave up 6 bases and J gave up 1 base; unmatched junction bases: 19. From germline, CDR1 is SGHAT and CDR2 FQNNGV. The length of the CDR3 is 19 residues.

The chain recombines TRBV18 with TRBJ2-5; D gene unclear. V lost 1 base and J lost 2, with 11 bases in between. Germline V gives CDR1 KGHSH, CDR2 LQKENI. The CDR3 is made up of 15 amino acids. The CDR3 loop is CASSPQIGRQETQYF. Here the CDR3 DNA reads TGTGCCAGCTCACCACAGATTGGCCGACAAGAGACCCAGTACTTC.

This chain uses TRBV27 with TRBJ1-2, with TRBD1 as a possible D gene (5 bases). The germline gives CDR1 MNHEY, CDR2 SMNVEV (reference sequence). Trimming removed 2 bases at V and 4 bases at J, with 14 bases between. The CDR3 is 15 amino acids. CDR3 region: CASSLGTPPAYGYTF. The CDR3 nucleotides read TGTGCCAGCAGTTTAGGGACCCCGCCGGCCTATGGCTACACCTTC.

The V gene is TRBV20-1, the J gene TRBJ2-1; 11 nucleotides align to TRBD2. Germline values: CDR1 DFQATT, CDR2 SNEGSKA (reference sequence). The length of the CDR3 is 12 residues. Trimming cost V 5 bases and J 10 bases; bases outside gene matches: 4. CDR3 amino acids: CSAGLAGTEQFF. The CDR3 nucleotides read TGCAGTGCTGGACTAGCGGGTACCGAGCAGTTCTTC.

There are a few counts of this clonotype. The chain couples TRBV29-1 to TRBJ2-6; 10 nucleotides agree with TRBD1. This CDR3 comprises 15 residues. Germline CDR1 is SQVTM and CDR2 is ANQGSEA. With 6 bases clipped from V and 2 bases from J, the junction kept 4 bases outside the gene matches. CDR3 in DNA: TGCAGCGTCGACGGGACAGGGGCTGGGGCCAACGTCCTGACTTTC. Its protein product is CSVDGTGAGANVLTF.